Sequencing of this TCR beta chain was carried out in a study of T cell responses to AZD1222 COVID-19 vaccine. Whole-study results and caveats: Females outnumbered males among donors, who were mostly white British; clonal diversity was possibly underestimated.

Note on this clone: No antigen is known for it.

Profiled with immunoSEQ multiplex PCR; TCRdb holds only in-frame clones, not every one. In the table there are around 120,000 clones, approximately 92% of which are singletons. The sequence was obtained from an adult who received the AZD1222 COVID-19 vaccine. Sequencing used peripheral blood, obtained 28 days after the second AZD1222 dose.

The CDR3 bases are TGTGCCAGCAGCCAAGGGGGCAGGGGAATAGATACGCAGTATTTT. Translated, it gives CASSQGGRGIDTQYF. The V and J genes are TRBV14 and TRBJ2-3; D may be TRBD1 (6 bases). The CDR3 runs 15 residues. V was shortened by 1 base and J by 5 bases, with 13 bases between the two germline ends. CDR1 and CDR2 (germline): SGHDN, FVKESK.